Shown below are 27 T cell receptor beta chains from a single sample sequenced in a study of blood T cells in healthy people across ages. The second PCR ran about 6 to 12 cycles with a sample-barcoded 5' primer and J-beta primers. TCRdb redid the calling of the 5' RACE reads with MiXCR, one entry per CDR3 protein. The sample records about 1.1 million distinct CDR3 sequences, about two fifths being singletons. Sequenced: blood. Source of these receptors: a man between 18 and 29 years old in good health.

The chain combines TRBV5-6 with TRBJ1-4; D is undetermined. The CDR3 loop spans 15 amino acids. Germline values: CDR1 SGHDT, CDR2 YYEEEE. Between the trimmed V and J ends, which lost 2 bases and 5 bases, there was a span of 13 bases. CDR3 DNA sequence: TGTGCCAGCAGCTTTACGTCCACCCCGAATGAAAAACTGTTTTTT. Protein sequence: CASSFTSTPNEKLFF.

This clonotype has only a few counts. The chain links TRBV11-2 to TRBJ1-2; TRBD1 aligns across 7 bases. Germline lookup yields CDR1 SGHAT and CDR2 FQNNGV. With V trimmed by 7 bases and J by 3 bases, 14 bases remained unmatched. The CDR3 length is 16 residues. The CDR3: CASTRYLRQGDYGYTF. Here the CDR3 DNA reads TGTGCCAGCACCCGTTACCTCCGACAGGGAGACTATGGCTACACCTTC.

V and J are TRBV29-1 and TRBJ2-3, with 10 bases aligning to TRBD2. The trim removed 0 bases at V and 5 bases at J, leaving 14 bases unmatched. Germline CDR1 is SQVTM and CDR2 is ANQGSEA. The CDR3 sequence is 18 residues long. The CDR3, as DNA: TGCAGCGTTGAAGATGCGAATATTTTAGCGGGGGGCGGAGATACGCAGTATTTT. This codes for CSVEDANILAGGGDTQYF.

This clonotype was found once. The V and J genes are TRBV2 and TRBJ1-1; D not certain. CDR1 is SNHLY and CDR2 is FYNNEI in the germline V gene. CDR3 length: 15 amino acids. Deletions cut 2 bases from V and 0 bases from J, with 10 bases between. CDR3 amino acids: CASSERAVLNTEAFF. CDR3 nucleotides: TGTGCCAGCAGTGAACGGGCAGTTTTGAACACTGAAGCTTTCTTT.

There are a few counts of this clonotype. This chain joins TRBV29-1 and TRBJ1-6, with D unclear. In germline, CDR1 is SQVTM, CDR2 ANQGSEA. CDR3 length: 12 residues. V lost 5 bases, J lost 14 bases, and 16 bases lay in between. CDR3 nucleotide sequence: TGCAGCGTTTTTATCGAGAGTGGGACCCTCCACTTT. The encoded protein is CSVFIESGTLHF. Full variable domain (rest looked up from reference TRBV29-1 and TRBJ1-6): SAVISQKPSRDICQRGTSLTIQCQVDSQVTMMFWYRQQPGQSLTLIATANQGSEATYESGFVIDKFPISRPNLTFSTLTVSNMSPEDSSIYLCSVFIESGTLHFGNGTRLTVT.

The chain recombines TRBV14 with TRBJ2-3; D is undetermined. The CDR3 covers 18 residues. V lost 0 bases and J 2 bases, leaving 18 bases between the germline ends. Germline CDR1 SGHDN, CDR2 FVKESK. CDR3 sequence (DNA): TGTGCCAGCAGCCAAGAAACCCTTACCCCAGCACTCACAGATACGCAGTATTTT. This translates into CASSQETLTPALTDTQYF.

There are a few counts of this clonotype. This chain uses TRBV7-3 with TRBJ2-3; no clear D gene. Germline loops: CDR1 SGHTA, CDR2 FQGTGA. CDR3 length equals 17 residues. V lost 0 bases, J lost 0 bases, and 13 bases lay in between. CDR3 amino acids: CASSLTPQLLSTDTQYF. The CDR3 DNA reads TGTGCCAGCAGCTTAACCCCTCAGCTCCTCAGCACAGATACGCAGTATTTT.

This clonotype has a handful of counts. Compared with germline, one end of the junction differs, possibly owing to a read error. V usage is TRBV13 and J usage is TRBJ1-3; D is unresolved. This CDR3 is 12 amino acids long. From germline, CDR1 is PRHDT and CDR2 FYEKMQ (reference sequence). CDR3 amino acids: CASSLYGNTIYF. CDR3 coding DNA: TGTGCCAGCAGCTTGTACGGAAATACCATATATTTT.

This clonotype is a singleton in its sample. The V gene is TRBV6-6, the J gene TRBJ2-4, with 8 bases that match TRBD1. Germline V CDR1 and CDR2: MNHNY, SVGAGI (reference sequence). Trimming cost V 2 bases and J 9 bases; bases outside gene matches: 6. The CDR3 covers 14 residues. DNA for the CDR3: TGTGCCAGCAGTTACGCGAACAGGGGGTCCATTCAGTACTTC. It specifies CASSYANRGSIQYF.

The CDR3 reads CASSLYRGDQPQHF. The DNA of the CDR3 is TGTGCCAGCAGTTTATACAGGGGAGATCAGCCCCAGCATTTT. The J gene is TRBJ1-5, the V gene TRBV28, with 7 bases identical to TRBD1. Germline V gene lookup returns CDR1 MDHEN and CDR2 SYDVKM. This CDR3 spans 14 amino acids. Trimming removed 1 base from V and 5 bases from J; junction bases left unmatched: 2.

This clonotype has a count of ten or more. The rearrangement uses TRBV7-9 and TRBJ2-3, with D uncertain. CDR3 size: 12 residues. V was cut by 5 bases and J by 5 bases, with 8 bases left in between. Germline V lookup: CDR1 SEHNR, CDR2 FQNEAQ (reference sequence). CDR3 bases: TGTGCCAGCAGCGTACGAAAAGATACGCAGTATTTT. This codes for CASSVRKDTQYF.

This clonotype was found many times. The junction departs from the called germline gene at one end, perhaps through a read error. Here the CDR3 reads CASREDTEAFF. The CDR3, as DNA: TGTGCCAGCAGAGAGGATACTGAAGCTTTCTTT. The chain carries TRBV5-1 and TRBJ1-1, with D unresolved. The germline CDR1 and CDR2 sequences are SGHRS and YFSETQ. This CDR3 comprises 11 residues.

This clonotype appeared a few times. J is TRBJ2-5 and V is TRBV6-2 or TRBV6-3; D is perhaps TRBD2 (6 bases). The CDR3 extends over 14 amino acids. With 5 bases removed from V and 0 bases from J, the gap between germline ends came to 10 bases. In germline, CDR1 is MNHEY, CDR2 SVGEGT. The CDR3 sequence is CASSQWGDQETQYF. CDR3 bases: TGTGCCAGCAGTCAATGGGGGGACCAAGAGACCCAGTACTTC.

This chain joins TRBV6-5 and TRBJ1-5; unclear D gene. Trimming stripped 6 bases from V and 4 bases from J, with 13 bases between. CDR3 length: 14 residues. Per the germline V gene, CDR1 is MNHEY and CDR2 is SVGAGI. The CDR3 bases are TGTGCCAGCAGGAGAGGACGGCCTAATCAGCCCCAGCATTTT. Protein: CASRRGRPNQPQHF.

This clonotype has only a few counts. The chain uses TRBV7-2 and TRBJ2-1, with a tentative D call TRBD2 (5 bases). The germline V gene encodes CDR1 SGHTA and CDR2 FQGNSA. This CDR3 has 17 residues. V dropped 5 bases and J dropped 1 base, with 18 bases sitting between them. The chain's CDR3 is CASSHSDWYQSYNEQFF. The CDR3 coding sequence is TGTGCCAGCAGCCACTCGGACTGGTACCAATCCTACAATGAGCAGTTCTTC.

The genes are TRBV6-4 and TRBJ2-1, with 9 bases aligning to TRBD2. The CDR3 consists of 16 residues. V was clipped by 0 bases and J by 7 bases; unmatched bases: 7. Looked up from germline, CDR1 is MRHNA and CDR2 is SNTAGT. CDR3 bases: TGTGCCAGCAGTGACTCTGTTGCTAGCGGGGTAAATGAGCAGTTCTTC. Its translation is CASSDSVASGVNEQFF.

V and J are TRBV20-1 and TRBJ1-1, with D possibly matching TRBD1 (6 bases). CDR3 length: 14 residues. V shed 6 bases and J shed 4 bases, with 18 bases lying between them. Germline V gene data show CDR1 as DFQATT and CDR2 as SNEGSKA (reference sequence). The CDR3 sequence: CSAPRGVGITEAFF. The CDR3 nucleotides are TGCAGTGCCCCCAGGGGAGTTGGGATCACTGAAGCTTTCTTT.

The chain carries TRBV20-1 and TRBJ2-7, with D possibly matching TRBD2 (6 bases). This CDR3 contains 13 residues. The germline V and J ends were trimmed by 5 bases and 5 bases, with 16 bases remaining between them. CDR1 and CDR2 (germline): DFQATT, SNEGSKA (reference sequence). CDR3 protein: CSAGGLGDHEQYF. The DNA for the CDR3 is TGCAGTGCTGGGGGACTTGGGGACCACGAGCAGTACTTC.

The CDR3 here is CASSRPTILASPDTQYF. The CDR3 coding sequence is TGTGCCAGCAGCCGACCGACCATCTTGGCCTCCCCAGATACGCAGTATTTT. The V and J genes are TRBV6-2 or TRBV6-3 and TRBJ2-3; D not certain. Germline V CDR1 and CDR2: MNHEY, SVGEGT. Trimming shortened V by 6 bases and J by 4 bases, and 23 bases separated the two germline ends. The CDR3 consists of 17 residues.

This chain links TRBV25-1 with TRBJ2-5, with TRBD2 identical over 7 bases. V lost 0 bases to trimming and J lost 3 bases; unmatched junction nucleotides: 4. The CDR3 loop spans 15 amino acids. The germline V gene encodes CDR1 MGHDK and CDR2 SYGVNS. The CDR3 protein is CASSEYTGGEETQYF. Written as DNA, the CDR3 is TGTGCCAGCAGTGAATATACGGGAGGAGAAGAGACCCAGTACTTC.

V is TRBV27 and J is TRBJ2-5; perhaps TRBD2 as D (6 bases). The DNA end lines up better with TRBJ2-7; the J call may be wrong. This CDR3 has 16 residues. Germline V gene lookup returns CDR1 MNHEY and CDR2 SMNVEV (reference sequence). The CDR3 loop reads CASSPLGAGILYEQYF. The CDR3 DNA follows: TGTGCCAGCAGTCCCCTGGGTGCGGGGATTCTCTACGAGCAGTACTTC.

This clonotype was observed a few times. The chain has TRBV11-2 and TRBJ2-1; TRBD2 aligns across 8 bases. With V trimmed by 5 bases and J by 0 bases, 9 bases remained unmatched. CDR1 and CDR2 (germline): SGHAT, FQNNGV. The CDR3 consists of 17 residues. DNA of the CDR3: TGTGCCAGCAGCCCTCGGGTAGCGGGGTACTCCTACAATGAGCAGTTCTTC. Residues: CASSPRVAGYSYNEQFF.

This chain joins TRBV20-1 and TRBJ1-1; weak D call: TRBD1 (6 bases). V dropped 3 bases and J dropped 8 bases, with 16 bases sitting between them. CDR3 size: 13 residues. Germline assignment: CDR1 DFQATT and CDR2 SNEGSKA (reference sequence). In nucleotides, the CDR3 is TGCAGTGCTAGGGGGCAGGGGAGTCGCGAAGCTTTCTTT. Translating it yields CSARGQGSREAFF.

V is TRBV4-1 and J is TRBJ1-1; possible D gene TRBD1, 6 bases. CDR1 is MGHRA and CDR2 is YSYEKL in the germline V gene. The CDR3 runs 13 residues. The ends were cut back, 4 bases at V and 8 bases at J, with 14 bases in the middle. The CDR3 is CASSPLGAGEAFF. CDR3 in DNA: TGCGCCAGCAGCCCACTGGGGGCGGGCGAAGCTTTCTTT.

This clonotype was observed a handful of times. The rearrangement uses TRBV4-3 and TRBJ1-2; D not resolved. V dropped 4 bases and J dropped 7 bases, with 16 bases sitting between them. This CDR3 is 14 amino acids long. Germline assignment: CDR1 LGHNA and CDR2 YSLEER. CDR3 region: CASSPSRWSSGYTF. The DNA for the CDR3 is TGCGCCAGCAGCCCCTCCCGGTGGAGCTCTGGCTACACCTTC.

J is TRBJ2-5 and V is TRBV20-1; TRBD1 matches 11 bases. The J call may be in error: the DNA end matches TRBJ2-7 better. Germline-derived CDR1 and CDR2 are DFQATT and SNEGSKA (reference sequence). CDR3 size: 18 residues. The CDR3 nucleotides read TGCTGTACTATCCTCGCCCGGGACAGGGGGTTTTTGGGGCGCGAGCAGTACTTC. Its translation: CCTILARDRGFLGREQYF.

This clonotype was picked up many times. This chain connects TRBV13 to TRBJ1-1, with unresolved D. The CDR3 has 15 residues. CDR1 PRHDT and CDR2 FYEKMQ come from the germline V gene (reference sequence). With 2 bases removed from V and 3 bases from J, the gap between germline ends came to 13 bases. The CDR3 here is CASSLFLKAHTEAFF. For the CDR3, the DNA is TGTGCCAGCAGCTTATTTTTAAAAGCTCACACTGAAGCTTTCTTT. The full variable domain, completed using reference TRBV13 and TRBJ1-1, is AAGVIQSPRHLIKEKRETATLKCYPIPRHDTVYWYQQGPGQDPQFLISFYEKMQSDKGSIPDRFSAQQFSDYHSELNMSSLELGDSALYFCASSLFLKAHTEAFFGQGTRLTVV.